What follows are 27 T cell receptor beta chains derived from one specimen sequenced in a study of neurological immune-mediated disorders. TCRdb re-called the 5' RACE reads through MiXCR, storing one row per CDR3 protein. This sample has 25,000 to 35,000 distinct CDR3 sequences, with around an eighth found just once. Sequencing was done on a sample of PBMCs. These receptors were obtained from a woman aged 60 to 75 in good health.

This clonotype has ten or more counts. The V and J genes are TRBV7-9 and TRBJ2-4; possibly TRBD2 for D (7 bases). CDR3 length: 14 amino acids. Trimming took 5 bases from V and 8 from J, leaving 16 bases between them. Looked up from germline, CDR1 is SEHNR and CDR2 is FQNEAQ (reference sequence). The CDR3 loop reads CASSRSGGLDIQYF. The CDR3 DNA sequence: TGTGCCAGCAGCCGCTCCGGGGGGCTAGACATTCAGTACTTC. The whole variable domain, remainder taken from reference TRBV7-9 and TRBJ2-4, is DTGVSQNPRHKITKRGQNVTFRCDPISEHNRLYWYRQTLGQGPEFLTYFQNEAQLEKSRLLSDRFSAERPKGSFSTLEIQRTEQGDSAMYLCASSRSGGLDIQYFGAGTRLSVL.

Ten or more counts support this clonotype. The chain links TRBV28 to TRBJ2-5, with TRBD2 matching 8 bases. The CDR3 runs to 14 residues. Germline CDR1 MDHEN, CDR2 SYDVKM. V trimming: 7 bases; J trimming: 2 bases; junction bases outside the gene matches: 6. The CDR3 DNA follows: TGTGCCAGCAATGGCGGGGGGACTCAAGAGACCCAGTACTTC. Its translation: CASNGGGTQETQYF.

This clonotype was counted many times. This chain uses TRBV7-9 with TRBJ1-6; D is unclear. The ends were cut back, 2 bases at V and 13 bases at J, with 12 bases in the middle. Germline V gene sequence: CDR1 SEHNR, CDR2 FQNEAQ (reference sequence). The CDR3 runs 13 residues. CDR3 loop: CASSLRPESPLHF. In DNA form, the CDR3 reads TGTGCCAGCAGCTTACGCCCCGAGAGTCCCCTCCACTTT.

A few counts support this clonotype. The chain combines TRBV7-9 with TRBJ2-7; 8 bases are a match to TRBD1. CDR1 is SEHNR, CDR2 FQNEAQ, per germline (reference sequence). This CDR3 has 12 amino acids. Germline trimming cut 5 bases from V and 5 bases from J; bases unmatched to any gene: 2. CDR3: CASSVDRDEQYF. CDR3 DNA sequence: TGTGCCAGCAGCGTGGACAGGGACGAGCAGTACTTC.

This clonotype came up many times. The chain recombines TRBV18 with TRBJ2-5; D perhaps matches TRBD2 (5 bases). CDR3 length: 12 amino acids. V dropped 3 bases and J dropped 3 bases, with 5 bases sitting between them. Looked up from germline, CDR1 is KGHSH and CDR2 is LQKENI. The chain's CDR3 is CASSPREETQYF. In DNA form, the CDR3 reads TGTGCCAGCTCACCGAGGGAAGAGACCCAGTACTTC. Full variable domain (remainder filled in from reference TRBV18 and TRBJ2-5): NAGVMQNPRHLVRRRGQEARLRCSPMKGHSHVYWYRQLPEEGLKFMVYLQKENIIDESGMPKERFSAEFPKEGPSILRIQQVVRGDSAAYFCASSPREETQYFGPGTRLLVL.

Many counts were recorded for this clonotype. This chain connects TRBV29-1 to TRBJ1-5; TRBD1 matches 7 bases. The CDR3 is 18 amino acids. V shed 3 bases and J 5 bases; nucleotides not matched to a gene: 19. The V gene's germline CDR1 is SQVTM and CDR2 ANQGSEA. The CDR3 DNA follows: TGCAGCGTTGAGTCGACCGGGACAGAGGAGGACCTGGATCAGCCCCAGCATTTT. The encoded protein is CSVESTGTEEDLDQPQHF.

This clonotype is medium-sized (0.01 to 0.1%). The CDR3 sequence is CASSWGGTARQETQYF. The CDR3 nucleotides read TGTGCCAGCAGCTGGGGGGGGACAGCCCGGCAAGAGACCCAGTACTTC. The rearrangement links TRBV5-5 to TRBJ2-5; D is possibly TRBD1 or TRBD2 (7 bases each). V dropped 3 bases and J dropped 2 bases, with 17 bases sitting between them. Germline-derived CDR1 and CDR2 are SGHKS and YYEKEE (reference sequence). The CDR3 consists of 16 residues.

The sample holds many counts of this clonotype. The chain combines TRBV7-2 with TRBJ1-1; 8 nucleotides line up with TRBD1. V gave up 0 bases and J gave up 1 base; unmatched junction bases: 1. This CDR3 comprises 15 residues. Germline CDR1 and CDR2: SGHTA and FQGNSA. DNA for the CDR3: TGTGCCAGCAGCTTAGCAGGGACAGGGAACACTGAAGCTTTCTTT. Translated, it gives CASSLAGTGNTEAFF.

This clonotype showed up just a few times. The CDR3 DNA is TGTGCCAGCTCACCGTACGGGACAGGGGGAGGGAACACTGAAGCTTTCTTT. It codes for CASSPYGTGGGNTEAFF. This chain uses TRBV18 with TRBJ1-1; the match to TRBD1 covers 11 bases. Trimming cost V 3 bases and J 1 base; bases outside gene matches: 7. Germline V CDR1 and CDR2: KGHSH, LQKENI. The CDR3 has 17 amino acids.

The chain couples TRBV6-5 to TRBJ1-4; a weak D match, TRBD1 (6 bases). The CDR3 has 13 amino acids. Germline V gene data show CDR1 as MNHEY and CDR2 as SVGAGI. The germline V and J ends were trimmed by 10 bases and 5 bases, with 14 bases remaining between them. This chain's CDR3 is CAIVNRANEKLFF. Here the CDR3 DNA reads TGTGCCATCGTGAACAGGGCCAATGAAAAACTGTTTTTT.

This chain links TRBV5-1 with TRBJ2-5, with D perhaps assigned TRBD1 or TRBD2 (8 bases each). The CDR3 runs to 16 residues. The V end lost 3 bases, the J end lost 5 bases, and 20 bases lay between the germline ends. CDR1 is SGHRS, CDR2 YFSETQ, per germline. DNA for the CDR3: TGCGCCAGCAGCTGGACTAGCAGGGGGCCGGAGGAGACCCAGTACTTC. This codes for CASSWTSRGPEETQYF.

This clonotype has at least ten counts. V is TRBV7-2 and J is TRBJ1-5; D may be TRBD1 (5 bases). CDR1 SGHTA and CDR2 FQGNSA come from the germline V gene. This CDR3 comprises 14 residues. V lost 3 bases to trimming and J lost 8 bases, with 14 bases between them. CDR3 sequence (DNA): TGTGCCAGCAGCTTGGGGGGGGACGGGGAGCCCCAGCATTTT. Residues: CASSLGGDGEPQHF.

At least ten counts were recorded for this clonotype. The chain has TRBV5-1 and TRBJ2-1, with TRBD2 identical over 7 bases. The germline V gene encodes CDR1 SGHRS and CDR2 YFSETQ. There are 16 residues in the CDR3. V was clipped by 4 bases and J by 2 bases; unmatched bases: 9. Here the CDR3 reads CASSPVSGETYNEQFF. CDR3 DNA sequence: TGCGCCAGCAGCCCGGTCAGCGGGGAGACCTACAATGAGCAGTTCTTC.

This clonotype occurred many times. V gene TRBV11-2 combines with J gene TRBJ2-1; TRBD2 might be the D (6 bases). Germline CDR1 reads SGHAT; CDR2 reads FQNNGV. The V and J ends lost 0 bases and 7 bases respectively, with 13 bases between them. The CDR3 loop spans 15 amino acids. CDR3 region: CASSLEPGLSNEQFF. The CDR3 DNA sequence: TGTGCCAGCAGCTTAGAACCGGGACTCTCGAATGAGCAGTTCTTC.

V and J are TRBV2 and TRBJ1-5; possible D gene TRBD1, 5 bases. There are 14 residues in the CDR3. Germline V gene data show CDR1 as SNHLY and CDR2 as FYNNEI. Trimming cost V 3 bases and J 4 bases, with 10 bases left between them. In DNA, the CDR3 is TGTGCCAGCAGTGAGGGGCAGCGGAATCAGCCCCAGCATTTT. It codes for CASSEGQRNQPQHF. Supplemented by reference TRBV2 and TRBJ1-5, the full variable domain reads EPEVTQTPSHQVTQMGQEVILRCVPISNHLYFYWYRQILGQKVEFLVSFYNNEISEKSEIFDDQFSVERPDGSNFTLKIRSTKLEDSAMYFCASSEGQRNQPQHFGDGTRLSIL.

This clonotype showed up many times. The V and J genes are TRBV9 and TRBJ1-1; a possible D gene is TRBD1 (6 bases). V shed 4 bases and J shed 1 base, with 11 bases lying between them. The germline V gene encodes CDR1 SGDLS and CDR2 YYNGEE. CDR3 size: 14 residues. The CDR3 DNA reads TGTGCCAGCAGCCTAGGGGGGGGGAACACTGAAGCTTTCTTT. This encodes CASSLGGGNTEAFF.

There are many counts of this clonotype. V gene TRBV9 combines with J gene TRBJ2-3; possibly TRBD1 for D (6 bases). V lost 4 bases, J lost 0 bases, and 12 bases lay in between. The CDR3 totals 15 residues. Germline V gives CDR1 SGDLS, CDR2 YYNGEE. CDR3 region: CASSSWTASTDTQYF. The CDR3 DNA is TGTGCCAGCAGCTCATGGACAGCTAGCACAGATACGCAGTATTTT.

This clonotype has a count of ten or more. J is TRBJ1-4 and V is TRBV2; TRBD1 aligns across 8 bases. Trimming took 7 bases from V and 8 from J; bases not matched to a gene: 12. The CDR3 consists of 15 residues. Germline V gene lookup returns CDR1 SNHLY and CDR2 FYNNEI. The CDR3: CASNDPGGDGEKLFF. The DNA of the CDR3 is TGTGCCAGCAATGACCCAGGGGGCGACGGGGAAAAACTGTTTTTT.

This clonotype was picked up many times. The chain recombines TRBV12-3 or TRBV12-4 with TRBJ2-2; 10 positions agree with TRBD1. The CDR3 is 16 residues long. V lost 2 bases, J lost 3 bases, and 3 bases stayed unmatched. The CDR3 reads CASSLRGTGDTGELFF. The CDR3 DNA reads TGTGCCAGCAGTTTACGGGGGACAGGGGACACCGGGGAGCTGTTTTTT.

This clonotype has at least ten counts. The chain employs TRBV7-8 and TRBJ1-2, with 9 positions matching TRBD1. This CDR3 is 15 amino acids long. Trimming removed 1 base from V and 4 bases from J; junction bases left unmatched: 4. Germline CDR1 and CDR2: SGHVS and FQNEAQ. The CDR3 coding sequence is TGTGCCAGCAGCTTAGGGACAGGGGATCTCTATGGCTACACCTTC. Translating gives CASSLGTGDLYGYTF.

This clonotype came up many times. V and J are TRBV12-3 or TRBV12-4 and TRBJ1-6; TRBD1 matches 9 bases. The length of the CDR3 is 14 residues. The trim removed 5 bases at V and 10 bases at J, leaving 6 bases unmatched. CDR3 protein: CASSPGQGSSPLHF. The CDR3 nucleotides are TGTGCCAGCAGTCCGGGACAGGGTAGCTCACCCCTCCACTTT.

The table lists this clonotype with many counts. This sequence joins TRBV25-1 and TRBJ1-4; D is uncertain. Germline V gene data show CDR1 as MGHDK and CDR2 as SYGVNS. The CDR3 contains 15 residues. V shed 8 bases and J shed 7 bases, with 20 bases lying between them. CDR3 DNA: TGTGCCAGCGGTTGGGGTGGAGGGAACGGTGAAAAACTGTTTTTT. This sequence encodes CASGWGGGNGEKLFF.

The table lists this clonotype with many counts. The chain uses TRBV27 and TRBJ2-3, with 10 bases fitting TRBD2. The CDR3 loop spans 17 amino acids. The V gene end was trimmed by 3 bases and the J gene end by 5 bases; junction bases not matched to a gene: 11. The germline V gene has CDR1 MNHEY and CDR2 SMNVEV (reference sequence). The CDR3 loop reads CASSFSQRGGRRDTQYF. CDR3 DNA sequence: TGTGCCAGCAGTTTCTCCCAGCGGGGGGGCCGAAGAGATACGCAGTATTTT.

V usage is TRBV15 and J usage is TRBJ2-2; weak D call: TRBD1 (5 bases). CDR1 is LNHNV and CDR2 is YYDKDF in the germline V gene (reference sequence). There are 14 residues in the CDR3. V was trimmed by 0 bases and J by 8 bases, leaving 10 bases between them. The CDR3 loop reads CATSREGRVGELFF. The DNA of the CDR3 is TGTGCCACCAGCAGAGAAGGCAGGGTAGGGGAGCTGTTTTTT. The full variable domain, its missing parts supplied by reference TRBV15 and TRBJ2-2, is DAMVIQNPRYQVTQFGKPVTLSCSQTLNHNVMYWYQQKSSQAPKLLFHYYDKDFNNEADTPDNFQSRRPNTSFCFLDIRSPGLGDTAMYLCATSREGRVGELFFGEGSRLTVL.

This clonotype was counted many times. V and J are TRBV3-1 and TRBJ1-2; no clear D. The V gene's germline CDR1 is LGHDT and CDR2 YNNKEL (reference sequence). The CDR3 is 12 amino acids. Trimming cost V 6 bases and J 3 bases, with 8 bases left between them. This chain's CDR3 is CASRDGHYGYTF. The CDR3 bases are TGTGCCAGCAGGGACGGGCACTATGGCTACACCTTC.

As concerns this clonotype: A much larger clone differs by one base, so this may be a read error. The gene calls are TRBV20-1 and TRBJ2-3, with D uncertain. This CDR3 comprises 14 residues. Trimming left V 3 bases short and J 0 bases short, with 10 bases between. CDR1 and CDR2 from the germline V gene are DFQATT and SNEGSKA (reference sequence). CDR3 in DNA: TGCAGTGCTAGTAAGTACTTTAGCACAGATACGCAGTATTTT. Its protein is CSASKYFSTDTQYF.

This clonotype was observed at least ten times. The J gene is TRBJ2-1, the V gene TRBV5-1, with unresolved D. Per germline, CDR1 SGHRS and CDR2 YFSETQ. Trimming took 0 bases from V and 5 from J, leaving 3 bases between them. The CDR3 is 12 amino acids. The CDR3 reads CASSLGDNEQFF. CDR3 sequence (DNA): TGCGCCAGCAGCTTGGGGGACAATGAGCAGTTCTTC.